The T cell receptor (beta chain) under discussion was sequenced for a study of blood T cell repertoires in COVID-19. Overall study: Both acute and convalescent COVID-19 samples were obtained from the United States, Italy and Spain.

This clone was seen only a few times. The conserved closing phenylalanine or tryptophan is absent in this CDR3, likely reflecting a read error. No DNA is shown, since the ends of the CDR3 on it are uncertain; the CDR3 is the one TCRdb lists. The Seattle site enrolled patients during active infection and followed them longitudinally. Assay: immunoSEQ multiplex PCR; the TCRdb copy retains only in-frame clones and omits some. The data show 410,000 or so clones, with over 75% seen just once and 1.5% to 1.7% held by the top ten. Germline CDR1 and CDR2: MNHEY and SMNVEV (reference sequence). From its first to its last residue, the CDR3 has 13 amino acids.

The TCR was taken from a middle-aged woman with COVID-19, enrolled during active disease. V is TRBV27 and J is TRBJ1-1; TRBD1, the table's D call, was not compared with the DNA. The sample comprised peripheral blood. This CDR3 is CASSFLRDRELLM.